This T cell receptor beta chain was sequenced in a study of cytomegalovirus exposure and HLA in healthy donors. The donors were members of the validation cohort comprising some 120 subjects, separate from the approximately 630-subject first cohort. CDR3 length: 15 residues. Germline loops: CDR1 SGHRS, CDR2 YFSETQ. With V trimmed by 4 bases and J by 5 bases, 2 bases remained unmatched. Produced via immunoSEQ multiplex PCR; TCRdb's table is partial and in-frame only. Of about 330,000 clones in the sample, roughly 85% were seen once. Sequenced input: PBMCs. The receptor was isolated from a young woman in good health and CMV-seronegative. The rearrangement links TRBV5-1 to TRBJ2-2; 13 bases map to TRBD2. The CDR3 bases are TGCGCCAGCAGCCCACTAGCGGGAGGGACCGGGGAGCTGTTTTTT. It encodes CASSPLAGGTGELFF. Variable domain in full (rest from reference TRBV5-1 and TRBJ2-2): KAGVTQTPRYLIKTRGQQVTLSCSPISGHRSVSWYQQTPGQGLQFLFEYFSETQRNKGNFPGRFSGRQFSNSRSEMNVSTLELGDSALYLCASSPLAGGTGELFFGEGSRLTVL.